What follows describes a single TCR beta chain. Deep was the level at which the assay was run. Libraries were prepared by immunoSEQ multiplex PCR; TCRdb keeps only in-frame clonotypes and omits some of them. Of millions of clones listed, about 92% are singletons. This sample was included in a study of shared clonotypes between healthy human individuals. CDR3 size: 10 residues. Germline V gives CDR1 MNHEY, CDR2 SMNVEV (reference sequence). Trimming left V 10 bases short and J 4 bases short, with 5 bases between. CD4+ cells yielded CD45RA+ naive and CD45RA-negative memory subsets. The sequenced material came from naive CD4+ T cells from PBMCs. Subset described: CD45RA+ positively selected. This chain uses TRBV27 with TRBJ1-5, with D hard to call. This receptor was obtained from a young man in good health. Some clones in this sample may be carry-over from other donors' samples. The CDR3: CATGNQPQHF. DNA for the CDR3: TGTGCCACCGGGAATCAGCCCCAGCATTTT.